These 9 T cell receptor beta chains were sequenced from one sample in a study of T cells in tuberculosis (dated by TCRdb to 2017 to 2018). Library generation was performed with the immunoSEQ multiplex PCR assay. TCRdb obtained this table from immuneACCESS and retained in-frame rearrangements with V and J assigned. These tables miss some clones; where compared with another copy, unresolved V genes account for less than half of the shortfall, and the remainder is unexplained. The sample data list roughly 24,000 clones, and 97% of these were observed just once. The ten largest clones add up to more than 5% of the sample. Sequenced sample: PBMCs. These receptors were collected from a donor between 10 and 35 years old with latent tuberculosis or without tuberculosis infection.

This sequence joins TRBV29-1 and TRBJ2-6, with 11 bases identical to TRBD1. This CDR3 has 17 residues. J was trimmed by 1 base and V by 5 bases; bases with no gene match: 7. Germline V gives CDR1 SQVTM, CDR2 ANQGSEA. The CDR3 region has the DNA TGCAGCGTTCCAACCGGGACAGGGGGATCTGGGGCCAACGTCCTGACTTTC. Amino acid sequence: CSVPTGTGGSGANVLTF.

The chain carries TRBV11-3 and TRBJ2-7; TRBD1 aligns across 7 bases. J lost 3 bases, V lost 2 bases, and 7 bases had no gene match. CDR1 SGHNT and CDR2 YENEEA come from the germline V gene. The CDR3 length is 15 residues. CDR3 loop: CASSLSDRARYEQYF. The CDR3 nucleotides are TGTGCCAGCAGCTTAAGTGACAGGGCACGCTACGAGCAGTACTTC.

V gene TRBV18 combines with J gene TRBJ2-7; D gene uncertain. CDR3 length: 12 residues. V shed 3 bases and J shed 3 bases, with 6 bases lying between them. Germline CDR1 is KGHSH and CDR2 is LQKENI. The CDR3 loop is CASSPAVYEQYF. The CDR3 bases are TGTGCCAGCTCACCGGCCGTCTACGAGCAGTACTTC. The full variable domain, its missing parts supplied by reference TRBV18 and TRBJ2-7, is NAGVMQNPRHLVRRRGQEARLRCSPMKGHSHVYWYRQLPEEGLKFMVYLQKENIIDESGMPKERFSAEFPKEGPSILRIQQVVRGDSAAYFCASSPAVYEQYFGPGTRLTVT.

The chain is built from TRBV12-5 and TRBJ1-2; D may be TRBD1 (5 bases). The CDR3 runs 12 residues. The ends were cut back, 3 bases at V and 7 bases at J, with 9 bases in the middle. Germline CDR1 is LGHNT and CDR2 is FRNRAP. Here the CDR3 reads CASGFPGIGYTF. The CDR3 nucleotides read TGTGCTAGTGGTTTTCCAGGGATTGGCTACACCTTC.

The chain has TRBV27 and TRBJ2-1, with 8 bases aligning to TRBD2. After removal of 7 bases from V and 0 bases from J, the junction contained 8 bases not matched to a gene. The CDR3 covers 16 residues. Looked up from germline, CDR1 is MNHEY and CDR2 is SMNVEV (reference sequence). CDR3 sequence reads: CASTRGAGGSYNEQFF. The CDR3 region has the DNA TGTGCCAGCACCCGGGGGGCGGGAGGCTCCTACAATGAGCAGTTCTTC.

J is TRBJ1-1 and V is TRBV7-9; D is ambiguous. CDR3 length: 12 residues. The V gene's germline CDR1 is SEHNR and CDR2 FQNEAQ (reference sequence). Trimming shortened V by 3 bases and J by 5 bases, and 7 bases separated the two germline ends. The CDR3: CASSFGQTEAFF. CDR3 nucleotides: TGTGCCAGCAGCTTCGGTCAAACTGAAGCTTTCTTT.

CDR3 bases: TGTGCCAGCAGCTTCGGAGATAATTATGGCTACACCTTC. As protein: CASSFGDNYGYTF. The gene calls are TRBV11-3 and TRBJ1-2; the D is unclear. CDR1 and CDR2 from the germline V gene are SGHNT and YENEEA. This CDR3 has 13 residues. With 3 bases removed from V and 5 bases from J, the gap between germline ends came to 10 bases. Looking up the rest from reference TRBV11-3 and TRBJ1-2 gives the full variable domain: EAGVVQSPRYKIIEKKQPVAFWCNPISGHNTLYWYLQNLGQGPELLIRYENEEAVDDSQLPKDRFSAERLKGVDSTLKIQPAELGDSAVYLCASSFGDNYGYTFGSGTRLTVV.

This clone was recorded once. The CDR3 region has the DNA TGTGCTAGTGGTCATCCCGGGACAGGGTGGACTGAAGCTTTCTTT. It yields the protein CASGHPGTGWTEAFF. This chain uses TRBV12-5 with TRBJ1-1; 9 positions agree with TRBD1. Germline V lookup: CDR1 LGHNT, CDR2 FRNRAP. Germline trimming cut 5 bases from V and 5 bases from J; bases unmatched to any gene: 9. CDR3 length: 15 amino acids.

The rearrangement joins TRBV30 to TRBJ1-5; D is uncertain. Germline CDR1 reads GTSNPN; CDR2 reads SVGIG (reference sequence). The CDR3 extends over 13 amino acids. The V end lost 5 bases, the J end lost 4 bases, and 12 bases lay between the germline ends. The CDR3 DNA reads as TGTGCCTGGGCTGAGGATATTAATCAGCCCCAGCATTTT. Encoded protein: CAWAEDINQPQHF.